This passage covers 8 T cell receptor beta chains from one sample sequenced in a study of regulatory T cells in long-lasting Graves disease. Both iRepertoire HTBI primers and Arm-PCR of CDR3 regions were used to build the TCR beta libraries. A single record per CDR3 protein comes from TCRdb applying MiXCR to the multiplex PCR reads. Of about 620,000 distinct CDR3 sequences detected, 15% to 20% appear once; the ten largest clones hold 18%. Time point indicated: newly diagnosed GD, antithyroid drugs for less than 3 months. Isolated PBMC RNA provided the starting material for the TCR library. These records were also assigned to another study, of T cells in Graves' hyperthyroidism and ophthalmopathy.

The material sequenced was peripheral blood mononuclear cells (PBMCs), taken at new diagnosis, from a patient treated with antithyroid drugs. All receptors derive from a woman in her twenties or thirties with Graves disease.

Regarding this clonotype: The junction differs from germline at one of its ends, possibly a read error. The V and J genes are TRBV29-1 and TRBJ2-4; weak D call: TRBD2 (5 bases). CDR1 is SQVTM and CDR2 is ANQGSEA in the germline V gene. The CDR3 covers 13 residues. As DNA, the CDR3 is TGCAGCGTTCGCGGGCTAGCCAAAACCATTCAGTACTTC. Its translation: CSVRGLAKTIQYF. Filled out from reference TRBV29-1 and TRBJ2-4, the complete variable domain reads SAVISQKPSRDICQRGTSLTIQCQVDSQVTMMFWYRQQPGQSLTLIATANQGSEATYESGFVIDKFPISRPNLTFSTLTVSNMSPEDSSIYLCSVRGLAKTIQYFGAGTRLSVL.

This clonotype has just a few counts. The chain employs TRBV20-1 and TRBJ2-3, with a tentative D call TRBD2 (5 bases). In germline, CDR1 is DFQATT, CDR2 SNEGSKA (reference sequence). The V gene lost 7 bases and the J gene lost 4 bases, with 15 bases spanning the gap. The CDR3 has 13 residues. CDR3 region: CSVDRGVADTQYF. The CDR3 DNA reads TGCAGTGTCGATCGGGGAGTGGCAGATACGCAGTATTTT.

This chain joins TRBV7-2 and TRBJ1-5; D call uncertain. The V end lost 6 bases, the J end lost 0 bases, and 9 bases lay between the germline ends. The germline gives CDR1 SGHTA, CDR2 FQGNSA. The CDR3 loop spans 14 amino acids. CDR3 DNA sequence: TGTGCCAGCAGTAAGCAGTATAGCAATCAGCCCCAGCATTTT. It specifies CASSKQYSNQPQHF.

This chain links TRBV2 with TRBJ1-1; D not certain. The CDR3 spans 14 residues. V lost 3 bases and J 7 bases, leaving 15 bases between the germline ends. CDR1 SNHLY and CDR2 FYNNEI come from the germline V gene. DNA for the CDR3: TGTGCCAGCAGTGAGTACGGTCCACAACTTGAAGCTTTCTTT. This codes for CASSEYGPQLEAFF.

This clonotype was recorded many times. This chain uses TRBV20-1 with TRBJ1-1; D not resolved. Trimming left V 7 bases short and J 0 bases short, with 18 bases between. This CDR3 comprises 15 residues. CDR1 and CDR2 from the germline V gene are DFQATT and SNEGSKA (reference sequence). CDR3: CSVTATAPMNTEAFF. CDR3 bases: TGCAGTGTTACCGCTACAGCCCCAATGAACACTGAAGCTTTCTTT.

This clonotype was seen a handful of times. V is TRBV6-5 and J is TRBJ2-1, with a tentative D call TRBD2 (6 bases). The germline gives CDR1 MNHEY, CDR2 SVGAGI. V gave up 2 bases and J gave up 6 bases, with 14 bases separating them. The length of the CDR3 is 15 residues. CDR3 nucleotides: TGTGCCAGCAGTTACAACGGGGGATACGGCAATGAGCAGTTCTTC. Translated: CASSYNGGYGNEQFF.

The V and J genes are TRBV7-8 and TRBJ1-4, with 8 positions matching TRBD1. Germline CDR1 reads SGHVS; CDR2 reads FQNEAQ. V gave up 4 bases and J gave up 0 bases; unmatched junction bases: 1. The CDR3 runs 15 residues. The CDR3 DNA follows: TGTGCCAGCAGCTGGACAGGGTCAACTAATGAAAAACTGTTTTTT. Residues: CASSWTGSTNEKLFF.

This clonotype showed up just a few times. V gene TRBV29-1 combines with J gene TRBJ1-1, with D tentatively TRBD1 (5 bases). The CDR3 totals 13 residues. Germline lookup yields CDR1 SQVTM and CDR2 ANQGSEA. V dropped 1 base and J dropped 4 bases, with 10 bases sitting between them. The DNA of the CDR3 is TGCAGCGTTGAAGGTTGGGGGGGCACTGAAGCTTTCTTT. Residues: CSVEGWGGTEAFF.